This section outlines one TCR beta chain sequence together with its context. By sample share, this clonotype is medium-sized (0.01 to 0.1%). Its antigen is not yet known. Base quality data are lacking; no much larger clone is found one base away. This entry comes from a study of HIV-infected patients and healthy controls (dated by TCRdb to the mid-2010s). Broadly, across the study: The study tested whether deep TCR repertoire sequencing of HIV patients' small blood samples could capture immune perturbation and reconstitution.

The CDR3 contains 17 residues, cysteine and phenylalanine counted. The only DNA kept is the CDR3, 51 bases in frame from the first base. The germline V gene (reference sequence) provides CDR1 SEHNR and CDR2 FQNEAQ. A distance of 18 bases separates the germline ends of V and J, which lose 6 bases and 0 bases respectively. Whole blood was used without cell fractionation, so all unsorted peripheral T cells were reflected in the repertoire. As controls, ten healthy donors without infection were sampled, and four of the ten donors were sampled a second time about three months later. A 2.5 ml sample of peripheral blood was drawn into Tempus tubes for RNA extraction. Residual genomic DNA was removed with the TURBO-DNase kit and globin mRNA was depleted with GLOBINclear. SuperScript III was used to reverse transcribe 500 ng RNA with primers targeting the alpha and beta constant regions. Separate alpha and beta chain libraries were generated by chain-specific third strand synthesis with multiplexing indices. To avoid primer bias, the protocol used one single primer pair to amplify every rearrangement within a chain, and the protocol also attached molecular barcodes to each cDNA molecule. Purified cDNA was ligated with T4 RNA Ligase 1 onto a 5' RACE adapter bearing a random hexamer and the SP2 sequencing primer site. With slow temperature ramps used to favor optimal annealing, second strand synthesis was primed from the SP2 site with Phusion polymerase. Joined together, two random hexamer sequences that had both been added before amplification formed the 12-nucleotide barcode of each molecule. P5 and P7 adapter elements plus a second index were added in a short first PCR, which was followed by an approximately 20-cycle amplification PCR with P5s and P7 primers. Libraries received about 26 PCR cycles in total, were quantified on a Qubit, sized on a Bioanalyzer, and diluted to roughly 4 nM. Normalized libraries were sequenced on an Illumina MiSeq with 2 x 250 paired-end kits. Reverse transcription reactions underwent purification over MinElute columns, with elution into roughly 9.8 ul Tris-Cl. Adapter ligations were incubated for 23 hours at 16 degrees C and subsequently purified with AMPure XP beads at a 1:1 ratio. In the paper's pipeline: Demultiplexed FASTQ files were processed with a modified Decombinator by which V, J, insert and barcode information was output. Sequences that shared a barcode but differed from the dominant sequence were discarded as errors, and original cDNA molecules were estimated by counting barcodes clustered at Levenshtein distance 3. For downstream analyses, the R packages ineq, vegan, igraph and RCytoscape were used, along with IMGT nomenclature and CDR3 definitions. V gene usage was computed over distinct sequences, each TCR counted once to avoid skew from clonal expansion. Unique CDR3 amino acid sequences within a donor were connected in similarity networks whenever two sequences differed by a single Levenshtein edit. Published HIV-specific CDR3s (around 100 alpha, 700 to 900 beta) and CMV-specific CDR3s (approximately 13 alpha, more than 250 beta) were assembled and queried against the repertoires. It was shown by random subsampling to size-matched repertoires that the decreased diversity of patients was not caused by their lower sequence numbers. The public sequencing data were trimmed at Q25 with fastp and processed into clonotypes with MiXCR by TCRdb, which kept only in-frame beta chains. For every CDR3 protein sequence, its rows merge into one entry that carries the most common genes and DNA. The V and J calls, along with clone size, are taken from TCRdb and not from the paper's own processing. Across this sample there are under 20,000 distinct CDR3 sequences, with around 6.7% seen only once. Clones ranked in the top ten supply 7% to 10% of the sample.

Overall study results and their limits: During therapy, HIV-associated CDR3s significantly decreased in frequency, while CMV-associated CDR3s did not change significantly, though most became more frequent. Both the Jaccard index and the count of highly shared sequences showed that healthy controls shared more CDR3s between individuals than HIV+ patients did. The study did not determine donor HLA types. The observed differences in diversity could not be explained by the slight differences in age and sex profiles between the study cohorts. HIV-infected repertoires had significantly higher mean Gini indices than controls, possibly reflecting oligoclonality. Sequencing depth was restricted by the use of whole blood, which also prevented the dynamics of distinct T-cell subpopulations from being separated. The apparent post-therapy recovery of the Gini index in HIV-infected patients was not reproduced in size-matched repertoire data. Alpha-chain CDR3s from MAIT cells occurred at high frequency in healthy controls but were severely depleted in HIV+ repertoires. Processing included only sixteen HIV-infected individuals, and this was regarded by the authors as a major limit on how widely the findings apply. Pairing of alpha and beta chains was not determined in the samples. Healthy control repertoires showed roughly threefold more distinct CDR3s and higher Shannon diversity than untreated HIV+ repertoires. Compared with controls, HIV-infected patients showed significantly different mean usage of eight alpha and eight beta V genes. Comparisons were complicated by unequal numbers of distinct sequences between patients and controls, and rare events from HIV-infected data were overweighted by size-matching.

Input material: blood. This clonotype originated in an adult in good health. The chain couples TRBV7-9 to TRBJ2-4; possibly the D gene is TRBD2, per 5 matching bases. The CDR3 region: CASSSGDNGLAKNIQYF. The sequence in DNA is TGTGCCAGCAGTTCCGGGGATAACGGGCTAGCCAAAAACATTCAGTACTTC.